These 18 T cell receptor beta chains share one sample of origin, sequenced in a study of shared clonotypes between healthy human individuals. Assay used: immunoSEQ multiplex PCR; TCRdb lists only in-frame clones, some missing. The repertoire holds about 680,000 clones, with about two thirds as singletons. Sequenced input: memory CD4+ T cells sorted from blood. Subset of the sample: CD45RA-negative fraction. These receptors all come from a woman younger than 45 in good health.

The J gene is TRBJ1-2, the V gene TRBV7-8; D not resolved. Per the germline V gene, CDR1 is SGHVS and CDR2 is FQNEAQ. The CDR3 is 15 amino acids. V gave up 1 base and J gave up 0 bases, with 9 bases separating them. CDR3 nucleotide sequence: TGTGCCAGCAGCTTAGTACATGCTGCTAACTATGGCTACACCTTC. Protein: CASSLVHAANYGYTF.

The chain links TRBV10-1 to TRBJ2-7, with D unresolved. The V gene's germline CDR1 is WNHNN and CDR2 SYGVQD (reference sequence). This CDR3 region has 14 residues. Deletions cut 5 bases from V and 1 base from J, with 12 bases between. CDR3 DNA: TGCGCCAGCAGTCTAGACACCGCTTCCTACGAGCAGTACTTC. Residues: CASSLDTASYEQYF.

The chain links TRBV14 to TRBJ2-7, with TRBD2 matching 7 bases. The V gene end was trimmed by 0 bases and the J gene end by 8 bases; junction bases not matched to a gene: 10. The CDR3 length is 15 residues. Looked up from germline, CDR1 is SGHDN and CDR2 is FVKESK. The CDR3, as DNA: TGTGCCAGCAGCCAAGATCTAGCGGTCCTACGTCAGCAGTACTTC. It specifies CASSQDLAVLRQQYF.

The chain links TRBV29-1 to TRBJ2-1, with 11 bases aligning to TRBD2. V lost 4 bases and J lost 5; bases outside the gene matches: 13. The germline V gene encodes CDR1 SQVTM and CDR2 ANQGSEA. The CDR3 extends over 17 amino acids. CDR3 region: CSVGRTGLGLADNEQFF. As DNA, the CDR3 is TGCAGCGTTGGTAGGACAGGCCTGGGACTAGCGGACAATGAGCAGTTCTTC.

The chain joins TRBV7-9 to TRBJ2-1; 8 nucleotides line up with TRBD2. V gave up 6 bases and J gave up 7 bases; unmatched junction bases: 23. The length of the CDR3 is 19 residues. Germline-derived CDR1 and CDR2 are SEHNR and FQNEAQ (reference sequence). The CDR3: CASRGTGGPEKIRTNEQFF. In DNA, the CDR3 is TGTGCCAGCAGAGGGACGGGAGGGCCGGAAAAGATAAGGACAAATGAGCAGTTCTTC.

The CDR3 protein is CASSHDRGTEAFF. CDR3 nucleotides: TGTGCCAGCAGCCATGACAGAGGCACTGAAGCTTTCTTT. The rearrangement links TRBV4-2 to TRBJ1-1; D is perhaps TRBD1 (5 bases). Germline V gives CDR1 LGHNA, CDR2 YNFKEQ. The CDR3 runs to 13 residues. Trimming removed 3 bases at V and 4 bases at J, with 9 bases between.

The genes are TRBV10-3 and TRBJ1-5; D remains ambiguous. The CDR3 contains 13 residues. Germline CDR1 ENHRY, CDR2 SYGVKD. Trimming pared 3 bases from V and 3 bases from J, leaving 6 bases between. CDR3 protein: CAISDGDNQPQHF. In DNA form, the CDR3 reads TGTGCCATCAGTGACGGGGACAATCAGCCCCAGCATTTT.

This sequence joins TRBV27 and TRBJ2-7, with TRBD2 matching 13 bases. The V gene end was trimmed by 3 bases and the J gene end by 7 bases; junction bases not matched to a gene: 15. There are 18 residues in the CDR3. The germline gives CDR1 MNHEY, CDR2 SMNVEV (reference sequence). In DNA form, the CDR3 reads TGTGCCAGCAGTTTTATGAGACTAGCGGGAGGCCTACCCGCGGAGCAGTACTTC. Encoded protein: CASSFMRLAGGLPAEQYF.

This chain uses TRBV6-1 with TRBJ1-2, with D possibly being TRBD1 (5 bases). Trimming cost V 2 bases and J 3 bases, with 13 bases left between them. CDR1 and CDR2 (germline): MNHNS, SASEGT. The CDR3 sequence is 15 residues long. Here the CDR3 DNA reads TGTGCCAGCAGTGAATACGGGGGGTTGGACTATGGCTACACCTTC. The encoded protein is CASSEYGGLDYGYTF.

The chain carries TRBV27 and TRBJ2-7, with 9 bases aligning to TRBD1. The CDR3 sequence is 14 residues long. Germline loops: CDR1 MNHEY, CDR2 SMNVEV (reference sequence). V gave up 3 bases and J gave up 2 bases; unmatched junction bases: 2. The chain's CDR3 is CASSFRQGAYEQYF. CDR3 in DNA: TGTGCCAGCAGTTTCCGACAGGGGGCCTACGAGCAGTACTTC.

This clone has more than one count but fewer than ten. The chain employs TRBV5-4 and TRBJ1-4; unclear D gene. Germline assignment: CDR1 SGHNT and CDR2 YYREEE (reference sequence). Deletions cut 5 bases from V and 3 bases from J, with 11 bases between. The CDR3 has 14 residues. CDR3 in DNA: TGTGCCAGCAGTGCGGGCAGATCTAATGAAAAACTGTTTTTT. Translated: CASSAGRSNEKLFF.

The chain carries TRBV28 and TRBJ1-3; a possible D gene is TRBD1 (5 bases). With 7 bases removed from V and 4 bases from J, the gap between germline ends came to 14 bases. Germline CDR1 MDHEN, CDR2 SYDVKM. This CDR3 has 14 amino acids. CDR3 residues: CASKRTGAGNTIYF. CDR3 DNA: TGTGCCAGCAAAAGGACCGGGGCCGGAAACACCATATATTTT.

The V gene is TRBV13, the J gene TRBJ2-2; 16 bases are a match to TRBD2. This CDR3 is 18 amino acids long. The germline V gene encodes CDR1 PRHDT and CDR2 FYEKMQ (reference sequence). With 5 bases clipped from V and 1 base from J, the junction kept 4 bases outside the gene matches. The CDR3 here is CASSPGLAGGWNTGELFF. In DNA, the CDR3 is TGTGCCAGCAGCCCGGGACTAGCGGGAGGGTGGAACACCGGGGAGCTGTTTTTT.

The rearrangement uses TRBV7-2 and TRBJ2-5, with D unresolved. V was pared by 5 bases and J by 0 bases, with 10 bases between. The CDR3 covers 14 residues. Per germline, CDR1 SGHTA and CDR2 FQGNSA. The chain's CDR3 is CASSAKAYQETQYF. In nucleotides, the CDR3 is TGTGCCAGCAGCGCCAAGGCTTACCAAGAGACCCAGTACTTC.

This clone was counted a single time. The gene calls are TRBV7-8 and TRBJ1-4; unclear D gene. CDR1 is SGHVS and CDR2 is FQNEAQ in the germline V gene. Trimming pared 1 base from V and 4 bases from J, leaving 7 bases between. CDR3 length: 14 residues. In nucleotides, the CDR3 is TGTGCCAGCAGCTTAGGAAGGATTAATGAAAAACTGTTTTTT. Encoded protein: CASSLGRINEKLFF.

The V gene is TRBV6-1, the J gene TRBJ2-7, with D possibly being TRBD1 (5 bases). CDR1 MNHNS and CDR2 SASEGT come from the germline V gene. Trimming left V 8 bases short and J 1 base short, with 9 bases between. The CDR3 extends over 12 amino acids. Here the CDR3 reads CASGRGSYEQYF. CDR3 DNA: TGTGCCAGCGGTAGGGGTTCCTACGAGCAGTACTTC.

The V and J genes are TRBV6-1 and TRBJ2-2, with D perhaps matching TRBD1 (6 bases). Germline values: CDR1 MNHNS, CDR2 SASEGT. The CDR3 runs to 14 residues. V was trimmed by 3 bases and J by 6 bases, leaving 11 bases between them. The CDR3 bases are TGTGCCAGCAGTGACTTACAGGGCCCCGGGGAGCTGTTTTTT. Amino acid sequence: CASSDLQGPGELFF.

This rearrangement joins TRBV4-1 to TRBJ1-6, with 7 nucleotides matching TRBD1. The CDR3 consists of 16 residues. Trimming cost V 2 bases and J 9 bases; bases outside gene matches: 10. Germline loops: CDR1 MGHRA, CDR2 YSYEKL. CDR3 DNA: TGCGCCAGCAGCCAAATGACAGGGCCTTTGACTTCACCCCTCCACTTT. This encodes CASSQMTGPLTSPLHF.